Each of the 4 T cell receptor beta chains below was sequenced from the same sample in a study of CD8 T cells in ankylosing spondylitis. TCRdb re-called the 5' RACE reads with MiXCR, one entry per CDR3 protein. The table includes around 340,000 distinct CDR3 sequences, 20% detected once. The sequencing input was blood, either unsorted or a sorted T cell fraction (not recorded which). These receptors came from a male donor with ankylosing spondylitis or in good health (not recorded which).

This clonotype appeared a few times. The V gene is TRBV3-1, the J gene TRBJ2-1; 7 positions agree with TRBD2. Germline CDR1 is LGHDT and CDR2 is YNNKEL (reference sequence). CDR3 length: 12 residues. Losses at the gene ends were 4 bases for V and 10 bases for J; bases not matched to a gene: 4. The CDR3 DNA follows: TGTGCCAGCAGCCGGGAGGGTCCCGAGCAGTTCTTC. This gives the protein CASSREGPEQFF.

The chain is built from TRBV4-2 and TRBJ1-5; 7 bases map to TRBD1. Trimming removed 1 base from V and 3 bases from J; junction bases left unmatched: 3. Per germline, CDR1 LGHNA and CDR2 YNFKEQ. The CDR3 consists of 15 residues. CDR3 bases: TGTGCCAGCAGCCAAGCTGGGACAGTCAATCAGCCCCAGCATTTT. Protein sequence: CASSQAGTVNQPQHF.

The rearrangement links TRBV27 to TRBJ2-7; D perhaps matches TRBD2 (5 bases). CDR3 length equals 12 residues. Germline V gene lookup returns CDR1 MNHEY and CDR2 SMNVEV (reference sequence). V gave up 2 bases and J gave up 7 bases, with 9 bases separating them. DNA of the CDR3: TGTGCCAGCAGTTTACCGCAGCGGGAGCAGTACTTC. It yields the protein CASSLPQREQYF.

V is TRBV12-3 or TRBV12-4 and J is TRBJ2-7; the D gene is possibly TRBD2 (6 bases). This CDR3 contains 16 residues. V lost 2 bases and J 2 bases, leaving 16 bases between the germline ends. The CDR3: CASSLRFRGIAYEQYF. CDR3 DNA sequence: TGTGCCAGCAGTTTAAGGTTCCGGGGGATCGCCTACGAGCAGTACTTC.